The rows below give T cell receptor beta chains drawn from one sample of a study of technical replicates of blood from a few donors. Measured with immunoSEQ multiplex PCR; TCRdb has only the in-frame clones, and not every one. The profile shows around 76,000 clones, 95% to 99% of them singletons. The source material was T cells isolated from PBMCs. Every receptor here comes from a human donor in good health. CDR3s include the opening cysteine and the closing phenylalanine or tryptophan.

j_call v_call cdr3_aa
TRBJ2-1 TRBV29-1 CSVVSGAYNEQFF
TRBJ1-1 TRBV6-1 CASSLLTENTEAFF
TRBJ2-7 TRBV27 CASSLSTGPTYEQYF
TRBJ2-7 TRBV28 CASSRGESYEQYF
TRBJ2-1 TRBV4-1 CASSQDQAQPRLAGHYNEQFF
TRBJ2-7 TRBV18 CASSPSRDSSYEQYF
TRBJ2-3 TRBV28 CASSPGLAGVAGTQYF
TRBJ2-5 TRBV11-3 CASSLTSQETQYF
TRBJ2-7 TRBV27 CASSHPPGLAGRAGYEQYF
TRBJ2-3 TRBV10-3 CAISDLAGQGIDTQYF
TRBJ1-5 TRBV11-2 CASSPGGESNQPQHF
TRBJ2-2 TRBV5-4 CASRSGTGGVGELFF
TRBJ2-3 TRBV7-9 CATQRYTDTQYF
TRBJ2-1 TRBV18 CASSPYGGGNEQFF
TRBJ2-7 TRBV20-1 CSASLLAEQYF
TRBJ2-1 TRBV7-9 CASSSVAGHNEQFF
TRBJ1-1 TRBV9 CASSALDSEAFF
TRBJ2-1 TRBV5-1 CASSQTSGLINEQFF
TRBJ1-5 TRBV6-1 CASSEATGSQPQHF
TRBJ2-3 TRBV12-2 CASRLGGGGGPGDTQYF
TRBJ1-1 TRBV7-9 CASSSRELNTEAFF
TRBJ1-1 TRBV27 CASSLAIQDSQEAFF
TRBJ1-2 TRBV5-8 CASSLEPGNYGYTF
TRBJ2-3 TRBV14 CASRQNLADTQYF
TRBJ2-1 TRBV29-1 CSVEENSDRDKSYNEQFF
TRBJ1-2 TRBV6-6 CASSYEGGYTF
TRBJ1-2 TRBV2 CASSDSYRESYGYTF
TRBJ1-1 TRBV4-2 CASSQVQGDTEAFF
TRBJ2-7 TRBV9 CASSPRGNSYEQYF
TRBJ2-7 TRBV2 CASRLGQGPYEQYF
TRBJ1-3 TRBV5-8 CASSRRPGNTIYF
TRBJ2-5 TRBV2 CASSDVYWETQYF
TRBJ1-5 TRBV28 CAIRGNQPQHF
TRBJ2-3 TRBV10-2 CASSLAGGPDTQYF
TRBJ2-7 TRBV7-8 CASARIYEQYF
TRBJ1-1 TRBV11-2 CASSPWRGQGKNTEAFF
TRBJ2-5 TRBV6-1 CASSEALGGGETQYF